The 22 T cell receptor beta chains presented below share a single source sample, sequenced in a study of T cell responses to AZD1222 COVID-19 vaccine. Clones were sequenced by immunoSEQ multiplex PCR, and TCRdb holds only the in-frame ones, with some missing. The listing contains around 150,000 clones. Source material: peripheral blood. The source of these receptors is an adult in good health.

The CDR3 DNA reads as TGTGCCAGCAGCTTAGAGATGGGGCAACAGAACACTGAAGCTTTCTTT. Its translation is CASSLEMGQQNTEAFF. This sequence joins TRBV7-2 and TRBJ1-1; D possibly corresponds to TRBD1 (5 bases). V lost 1 base and J lost 1, with 13 bases in between. The CDR3 is 16 residues long. Germline V CDR1 and CDR2: SGHTA, FQGNSA.

This chain links TRBV19 with TRBJ1-5; D might be TRBD1 (5 bases). V dropped 5 bases and J dropped 4 bases, with 15 bases sitting between them. Looked up from germline, CDR1 is LNHDA and CDR2 is SQIVND (reference sequence). The CDR3 has 15 amino acids. The CDR3 region has the DNA TGTGCCAGTAGTCCGACCGGGGCTCCAAATCAGCCCCAGCATTTT. This codes for CASSPTGAPNQPQHF.

The chain uses TRBV29-1 and TRBJ1-3; no clear D gene. The V gene lost 4 bases and the J gene lost 0 bases, with 7 bases spanning the gap. The CDR3 totals 13 residues. Germline CDR1 SQVTM, CDR2 ANQGSEA. CDR3: CSVGGSSGNTIYF. Here the CDR3 DNA reads TGCAGCGTTGGAGGGAGCTCTGGAAACACCATATATTTT.

The chain recombines TRBV11-2 with TRBJ1-1; D remains ambiguous. Germline lookup yields CDR1 SGHAT and CDR2 FQNNGV. The CDR3 runs 14 residues. V was shortened by 0 bases and J by 1 base, with 6 bases between the two germline ends. CDR3 loop: CASSLEAGNTEAFF. CDR3 sequence (DNA): TGTGCCAGCAGCTTAGAGGCAGGGAACACTGAAGCTTTCTTT.

This chain uses TRBV6-2 or TRBV6-3 with TRBJ2-1; D is possibly TRBD1 or TRBD2 (5 bases each). The CDR3 runs 17 residues. Germline CDR1 and CDR2: MNHEY and SVGEGT. Trimming took off 2 bases at V and 8 bases at J, with 22 bases between the two ends. CDR3: CASSYDPTHKSGHEQFF. DNA of the CDR3: TGTGCCAGCAGTTACGATCCTACTCACAAATCGGGACATGAGCAGTTCTTC.

V usage is TRBV5-6 and J usage is TRBJ1-2, with unresolved D. Germline-derived CDR1 and CDR2 are SGHDT and YYEEEE. The CDR3 extends over 14 amino acids. The V and J ends lost 0 bases and 2 bases respectively, with 8 bases between them. CDR3 sequence (DNA): TGTGCCAGCAGCTTGGCAGTGGGGAACTATGGCTACACCTTC. It is translated as CASSLAVGNYGYTF.

This chain joins TRBV19 and TRBJ1-3, with D possibly matching TRBD1 (5 bases). CDR3 size: 14 residues. V was clipped by 10 bases and J by 11 bases, with 24 bases between them. Germline CDR1 and CDR2: LNHDA and SQIVND (reference sequence). The CDR3 DNA follows: TGTGCCACCAAAATTCGGGACCCCGGTTCTCCCATATATTTT. This gives the protein CATKIRDPGSPIYF.

This chain links TRBV5-6 with TRBJ1-1, with D unclear. This CDR3 comprises 15 residues. In germline, CDR1 is SGHDT, CDR2 YYEEEE. V lost 3 bases to trimming and J lost 1 base, with 13 bases between them. CDR3 residues: CASSSPLMGNTEAFF. The CDR3, as DNA: TGTGCCAGCAGCTCACCTTTAATGGGGAACACTGAAGCTTTCTTT. The entire variable domain, with the rest obtained from reference TRBV5-6 and TRBJ1-1, is as follows: DAGVTQSPTHLIKTRGQQVTLRCSPKSGHDTVSWYQQALGQGPQFIFQYYEEEERQRGNFPDRFSGHQFPNYSSELNVNALLLGDSALYLCASSSPLMGNTEAFFGQGTRLTVV.

The chain uses TRBV7-2 and TRBJ1-5; D unresolved. Per germline, CDR1 SGHTA and CDR2 FQGNSA. V was cut by 1 base and J by 4 bases, with 11 bases left in between. The CDR3 has 15 amino acids. The CDR3 loop reads CASSLEYGVNQPQHF. The CDR3 region has the DNA TGTGCCAGCAGCTTAGAGTACGGCGTAAATCAGCCCCAGCATTTT.

The rearrangement joins TRBV2 to TRBJ1-4; 8 bases fit TRBD1. Germline V gene data show CDR1 as SNHLY and CDR2 as FYNNEI. V lost 4 bases and J lost 7; bases outside the gene matches: 5. The length of the CDR3 is 14 residues. The CDR3 DNA reads TGTGCCAGCAGTGGAGACAGGGGACGTGAAAAACTGTTTTTT. As protein: CASSGDRGREKLFF.

The V gene is TRBV7-2, the J gene TRBJ1-2; 8 bases fit TRBD1. CDR1 and CDR2 from the germline V gene are SGHTA and FQGNSA. The CDR3 is 12 amino acids. After removal of 6 bases from V and 10 bases from J, the junction contained 7 bases not matched to a gene. This CDR3 reads CASRPRTGSYTF. The CDR3 coding sequence is TGTGCCAGCAGACCTCGGACAGGGTCCTACACCTTC.

This chain links TRBV28 with TRBJ2-7; D is undetermined. Germline V gene sequence: CDR1 MDHEN, CDR2 SYDVKM. CDR3 length: 12 residues. Trimming cost V 7 bases and J 3 bases, with 10 bases left between them. The CDR3 loop reads CASTSMFYEQYF. The DNA of the CDR3 is TGTGCCAGCACCTCTATGTTCTACGAGCAGTACTTC.

The J gene is TRBJ2-5, the V gene TRBV24-1; 12 positions agree with TRBD1. The CDR3 spans 16 residues. V gave up 0 bases and J gave up 4 bases; unmatched junction bases: 2. CDR1 and CDR2 (germline): KGHDR, SFDVKD. This CDR3 is CATSDLGTGGLETQYF. DNA for the CDR3: TGTGCCACCAGTGATTTGGGGACAGGGGGCTTAGAGACCCAGTACTTC.

The chain joins TRBV2 to TRBJ1-1, with 7 bases lining up with TRBD1. The CDR3 has 15 amino acids. Germline V gives CDR1 SNHLY, CDR2 FYNNEI. J lost 2 bases, V lost 6 bases, and 9 bases had no gene match. This CDR3 is CASSKGGTANTEAFF. CDR3 nucleotides: TGTGCCAGCAGCAAGGGGGGGACAGCCAACACTGAAGCTTTCTTT.

This chain uses TRBV15 with TRBJ2-3; D gene uncertain. Deletions cut 5 bases from V and 5 bases from J, with 8 bases between. CDR1 and CDR2 (germline): LNHNV, YYDKDF (reference sequence). This CDR3 has 12 residues. CDR3 residues: CATSPEGDTQYF. In DNA form, the CDR3 reads TGTGCCACCAGCCCTGAAGGAGATACGCAGTATTTT.

The V gene is TRBV19, the J gene TRBJ2-2; D unresolved. Germline V lookup: CDR1 LNHDA, CDR2 SQIVND (reference sequence). The V gene lost 5 bases and the J gene lost 1 base, with 8 bases spanning the gap. The CDR3 is 14 residues long. The chain's CDR3 is CASSAYMNTGELFF. The CDR3 DNA reads TGTGCCAGTAGTGCCTACATGAACACCGGGGAGCTGTTTTTT.

The rearrangement joins TRBV4-2 to TRBJ1-3; 9 bases map to TRBD1. J was trimmed by 2 bases and V by 4 bases; bases with no gene match: 9. Germline V lookup: CDR1 LGHNA, CDR2 YNFKEQ. CDR3 length: 17 residues. For the CDR3, the DNA is TGTGCCAGCAGCCTCACCACAGGGGGCTTGGCTGGAAACACCATATATTTT. Protein sequence: CASSLTTGGLAGNTIYF.

V usage is TRBV12-3 or TRBV12-4 and J usage is TRBJ2-1; 8 nucleotides line up with TRBD1. With V trimmed by 4 bases and J by 7 bases, 3 bases remained unmatched. CDR3 length: 13 amino acids. CDR3 sequence reads: CASSWTGRNEQFF. The DNA of the CDR3 is TGTGCCAGCAGTTGGACAGGGAGGAATGAGCAGTTCTTC.

The chain links TRBV11-2 to TRBJ2-7, with 15 bases identical to TRBD2. The CDR3 runs 18 residues. J lost 1 base, V lost 5 bases, and 9 bases had no gene match. Germline values: CDR1 SGHAT, CDR2 FQNNGV. The CDR3 reads CASSEGLAGGTLSYEQYF. Here the CDR3 DNA reads TGTGCCAGCAGCGAGGGACTAGCGGGGGGAACCCTTTCCTACGAGCAGTACTTC.

The V gene is TRBV5-1, the J gene TRBJ1-5; possible D gene TRBD1, 6 bases. Germline loops: CDR1 SGHRS, CDR2 YFSETQ. Trimming stripped 0 bases from V and 1 base from J, with 17 bases between. This CDR3 contains 18 residues. In DNA form, the CDR3 reads TGCGCCAGCAGCTTGGAGGATCGGGGGCGGTCGAGCAATCAGCCCCAGCATTTT. This translates into CASSLEDRGRSSNQPQHF.

The chain has TRBV7-2 and TRBJ1-1, with D possibly TRBD1 on 6 matching bases. The CDR3 has 17 residues. In germline, CDR1 is SGHTA, CDR2 FQGNSA. V lost 4 bases, J lost 0 bases, and 18 bases lay in between. The CDR3 here is CASSSPRGAALNTEAFF. The CDR3 DNA reads TGTGCCAGCAGCTCCCCCCGGGGGGCAGCCCTGAACACTGAAGCTTTCTTT.

This sequence joins TRBV29-1 and TRBJ1-1; 9 nucleotides align to TRBD1. CDR1 and CDR2 (germline): SQVTM, ANQGSEA. There are 15 residues in the CDR3. Trimming cost V 3 bases and J 0 bases; bases outside gene matches: 5. The CDR3 region is CSVDPGQGMNTEAFF. CDR3 DNA sequence: TGCAGCGTTGACCCAGGACAGGGGATGAACACTGAAGCTTTCTTT.